The 3 T cell receptor beta chains reported below all come from one sample, sequenced in a study of T cell responses to AZD1222 COVID-19 vaccine. Some clones are missing from TCRdb's copy, which holds only in-frame ones; the method was immunoSEQ multiplex PCR. The table lists 150,000 to 200,000 clones, about 92% of them singletons. Sequencing used peripheral blood, obtained on day 0 of AZD1222 vaccination. These receptors all stem from an adult in good health.

The V call is TRBV9, the J call TRBJ2-1; TRBD2 agrees at 11 bases. V lost 4 bases and J lost 4; bases outside the gene matches: 10. Germline V gene sequence: CDR1 SGDLS, CDR2 YYNGEE. This CDR3 has 17 residues. CDR3 region: CASSTRLGLADYNEQFF. CDR3 bases: TGTGCCAGCAGCACCCGCCTGGGACTAGCGGATTACAATGAGCAGTTCTTC.

This clone was counted a single time. The chain links TRBV7-8 to TRBJ2-1; 9 nucleotides line up with TRBD1. CDR1 SGHVS and CDR2 FQNEAQ come from the germline V gene. The CDR3 totals 15 residues. Unmatched junction bases numbered 4, after V lost 5 bases and J lost 2 bases. The DNA of the CDR3 is TGTGCCAGCAGCCCAGGGACAGGGACCTACAATGAGCAGTTCTTC. It specifies CASSPGTGTYNEQFF. The full variable domain, completed using reference TRBV7-8 and TRBJ2-1, is GAGVSQSPRYKVAKRGQDVALRCDPISGHVSLFWYQQALGQGPEFLTYFQNEAQLDKSGLPSDRFFAERPEGSVSTLKIQRTQQEDSAVYLCASSPGTGTYNEQFFGPGTRLTVL.

The chain recombines TRBV7-2 with TRBJ2-7; D call uncertain. Germline CDR1 is SGHTA and CDR2 is FQGNSA. V gave up 0 bases and J gave up 5 bases, with 8 bases separating them. There are 13 residues in the CDR3. The CDR3 DNA reads TGTGCCAGCAGCTTAGCCGCAGGCCACGAGCAGTACTTC. It translates to CASSLAAGHEQYF.